These 11 T cell receptor delta chains share one sample of origin, sequenced in a study of gamma-delta T cells after stem cell transplantation. TCRdb redid the clone calls on the RT-PCR reads with CATT. The sample holds 2,500 to 3,500 delta-chain clones, around 3.4% seen once. The material sequenced was gamma-delta T cells. The receptors here all came from a human donor. It is not recorded whose cells these are; they may come from a transplant donor.

This clone was seen only a few times. The J gene is TRDJ1, the V gene TRDV2; the match to TRDD3 covers 11 bases. The length of the CDR3 is 17 residues. V shed 1 base, J shed 3 bases, and the junction held 9 bases outside the gene matches. Per the germline V gene, CDR1 is GEAIGNYY and CDR2 is EKD. The CDR3 sequence is CACDTVLLGDKADKLIF. The CDR3 nucleotides are TGTGCCTGTGACACGGTTTTACTGGGGGATAAGGCCGATAAACTCATCTTT.

In its sample, this clone was seen a few times. At one boundary the junction diverges from the germline segment, which might be a read error. This specimen includes other DNA sequences encoding the same CDR3. The chain carries TRDV2 and TRDJ1, with D perhaps TRDD3 (5 bases). Germline V gives CDR1 GEAIGNYY, CDR2 EKD. There are 17 residues in the CDR3. The CDR3 loop reads CACDPLLGSSFTDKLIF. The CDR3 DNA reads TGTGCCTGTGACCCCCTGTTGGGGTCTTCTTTCACCGATAAACTAATCTTT.

This clone has just a few counts. This DNA's translation differs at residue 5 from TCRdb's protein, which comes from a much larger clone; a read error is likely, and the protein shown is translated from the DNA. The chain uses TRDV2 and TRDJ1; the match to TRDD3 covers 10 bases. V shed 3 bases and J 3 bases; nucleotides not matched to a gene: 9. The germline gives CDR1 GEAIGNYY, CDR2 EKD. The CDR3 sequence is 16 residues long. The CDR3 DNA reads as TGTGCCTGTGACGCGCTGGGGGATATCGTCGCCGATAAACTCATCTTT. Its protein product is CACDALGDIVADKLIF.

As regards this clone: A read error is likely here: a far larger clone is one base away. Other DNA sequences in the same sample also yield this CDR3. The V gene is TRDV2, the J gene TRDJ1; the D gene is possibly TRDD3 (6 bases). Germline loops: CDR1 GEAIGNYY, CDR2 EKD. The V and J ends lost 4 bases and 2 bases respectively, with 16 bases between them. The CDR3 loop spans 15 amino acids. As DNA, the CDR3 is TGTGCCTGTGAGCCTCTCAGTGGGGATACCGATAAACTCATCTTT. This codes for CACEPLSGDTDKLIF.

In its sample, this clone was seen a few times. This DNA translates differently at residue 6 from the TCRdb protein, which is that of a much larger clone; a read error is likely, and the protein shown is the DNA's own translation. The V call is TRDV2, the J call TRDJ1; D perhaps matches TRDD3 (5 bases). V was clipped by 2 bases and J by 1 base, with 22 bases between them. The germline gives CDR1 GEAIGNYY, CDR2 EKD. The CDR3 covers 18 residues. The CDR3 spells CACDSTGPTQGVTDKLIF. CDR3 coding DNA: TGTGCCTGTGACAGCACTGGACCGACCCAGGGGGTCACCGATAAACTCATCTTT.

With respect to this clone: This likely traces to a read error, being one base from a far larger clone. Within the sample, other DNA sequences also encode this same CDR3. The V gene is TRDV2, the J gene TRDJ1; TRDD3 agrees at 12 bases. This CDR3 is 19 amino acids long. CDR1 is GEAIGNYY, CDR2 EKD, per germline. CDR3 sequence (DNA): TGTGCCTGCGACACCGTACTGTCTGGGGGATACGAGTACACCGATAAACTCATCTTT. It codes for CACDTVLSGGYEYTDKLIF.

A word on this clone: It is likely a read error: a sequence one base away is far more abundant. V gene TRDV2 combines with J gene TRDJ3, with TRDD3 matching over 12 bases. Germline V gene sequence: CDR1 GEAIGNYY, CDR2 EKD. This CDR3 is 21 amino acids long. The CDR3 protein is CACEAVLGDTPGSWGTRQMFF. CDR3 in DNA: TGTGCCTGTGAGGCCGTACTGGGGGATACCCCCGGGTCCTGGGGCACCCGACAGATGTTTTTC.

Worth noting for this clone: A clone one base away is much larger, so this may be a read error. Other DNA sequences of this sample code for an identical CDR3. This rearrangement joins TRDV2 to TRDJ1, with 8 positions matching TRDD3. After removal of 4 bases from V and 4 bases from J, the junction contained 16 bases not matched to a gene. CDR1 GEAIGNYY and CDR2 EKD come from the germline V gene. The CDR3 spans 17 residues. The CDR3 spells CACDTVGIQIKGDKLIF. Written as DNA, the CDR3 is TGTGCCTGTGATACCGTGGGGATACAGATAAAGGGCGATAAACTCATCTTT.

As for this clone: The protein held in TCRdb is that of a much larger clone and does not match this DNA's translation at residue 16, likely because of a read error; the protein shown is translated from the DNA. The rearrangement uses TRDV2 and TRDJ1, with TRDD3 matching over 8 bases. CDR3 length equals 18 residues. Germline CDR1 is GEAIGNYY and CDR2 is EKD. This chain's CDR3 is CACDTVTTGGLYTDKPIF. The CDR3 DNA sequence: TGTGCCTGTGACACCGTAACGACTGGGGGTTTGTACACCGATAAACCCATCTTT.

This clone was seen only a few times. The protein given by TCRdb reflects a much larger clone and differs at residue 14 from this DNA's translation, likely from a read error; the protein shown is the DNA's translation. V usage is TRDV2 and J usage is TRDJ1, with 10 bases fitting TRDD3. Germline assignment: CDR1 GEAIGNYY and CDR2 EKD. This CDR3 has 16 amino acids. In DNA form, the CDR3 reads TGTGCCTGTGACTCGTTACTGGGGGATCACACCGATAAACCCATCTTT. This gives the protein CACDSLLGDHTDKPIF.

Notes on this clone: This could be a read error, since a much larger clone is one nucleotide away. Other DNA sequences in the sample encode the same CDR3. The chain uses TRDV2 and TRDJ1; maybe TRDD3 (5 bases). The CDR3 consists of 14 residues. The V gene's germline CDR1 is GEAIGNYY and CDR2 EKD. V lost 3 bases, J lost 7 bases, and 17 bases lay in between. The CDR3 here is CACDPVLVPGKLIF. Here the CDR3 DNA reads TGTGCCTGTGACCCGGTACTGGTGCCCGGTAAACTCATCTTT.